A single sample gave rise to the 18 T cell receptor beta chains below, sequenced in a study of tumor-infiltrating lymphocytes in glioblastoma multiforme. TCR beta libraries were built from RNA through three nested multiplex PCR rounds using modified ARM-PCR. TCRdb independently ran MiXCR on the multiplex PCR reads; one entry per CDR3 protein. The table lists more than 12,000 distinct CDR3 sequences, about 69% of them singletons. Sequenced sample: brain tumor tissue. The receptors derive from a male donor with glioblastoma.

The chain combines TRBV11-2 with TRBJ2-7; D is possibly TRBD2 (6 bases). V was clipped by 1 base and J by 6 bases, with 16 bases between them. This CDR3 contains 15 residues. Germline V gene lookup returns CDR1 SGHAT and CDR2 FQNNGV. This CDR3 is CASSLGREEEGEQYF. The CDR3 DNA is TGTGCCAGCAGCTTAGGCAGGGAGGAAGAGGGCGAGCAGTACTTC.

The V gene is TRBV6-5, the J gene TRBJ2-2, with D perhaps TRBD1 (5 bases). Germline V gives CDR1 MNHEY, CDR2 SVGAGI. This CDR3 is 16 amino acids long. Trimming pared 0 bases from V and 4 bases from J, leaving 12 bases between. The CDR3 coding sequence is TGTGCCAGCAGTTACTCGGGGCAGGTGTCCACCGGGGAGCTGTTTTTT. Amino acid sequence: CASSYSGQVSTGELFF.

The rearrangement uses TRBV20-1 and TRBJ2-2; D remains unclear. Trimming shortened V by 4 bases and J by 1 base, and 1 base separated the two germline ends. CDR1 and CDR2 (germline): DFQATT, SNEGSKA (reference sequence). The length of the CDR3 is 11 residues. CDR3 protein: CSAKNTGELFF. CDR3 in DNA: TGCAGTGCTAAGAACACCGGGGAGCTGTTTTTT.

Concerning this clonotype: At one of its ends the junction is not consistent with the germline gene, which may arise from a read error. The chain uses TRBV4-1 and TRBJ1-2; D gene unclear. The CDR3 runs 16 residues. Germline V CDR1 and CDR2: MGHRA, YSYEKL. CDR3 nucleotides: TGCGCCGGCAGCCAAGGTCGATACAAGGGAAACTATGGCTACACCTTC. It is translated as CAGSQGRYKGNYGYTF.

This clonotype was observed once. An end of the junction differs from the germline gene, which may be a read error. J is TRBJ1-5 and V is TRBV20-1; D is perhaps TRBD1 (5 bases). CDR3 length: 14 residues. Germline values: CDR1 DFQATT, CDR2 SNEGSKA (reference sequence). The CDR3 loop is CSARGGRENQHQHF. The DNA of the CDR3 is TGCAGTGCTAGAGGGGGCAGGGAAAATCAGCACCAGCATTTT.

This clonotype was seen a single time. V usage is TRBV6-2 or TRBV6-3 and J usage is TRBJ2-1; the D is unclear. Trimming removed 7 bases at V and 3 bases at J, with 13 bases between. Germline lookup yields CDR1 MNHEY and CDR2 SVGEGT. This CDR3 is built from 14 residues. The CDR3 sequence is CASTTHADYNEQFF. In DNA, the CDR3 is TGTGCCAGCACCACTCATGCGGACTACAATGAGCAGTTCTTC.

This clonotype was seen repeatedly, ten times or more. The genes are TRBV24-1 and TRBJ2-2, with D maybe TRBD2 (6 bases). Germline values: CDR1 KGHDR, CDR2 SFDVKD. The V gene lost 3 bases and the J gene lost 8 bases, with 12 bases spanning the gap. CDR3 size: 14 residues. Here the CDR3 reads CATSDPWRAGELFF. CDR3 DNA sequence: TGTGCCACCAGTGATCCCTGGAGGGCTGGGGAGCTGTTTTTT.

This clonotype came up many times. V and J are TRBV4-1 and TRBJ1-4; D remains unclear. Germline values: CDR1 MGHRA, CDR2 YSYEKL. The ends were cut back, 0 bases at V and 17 bases at J, with 13 bases in the middle. The CDR3 length is 12 residues. The DNA for the CDR3 is TGCGCCAGCAGCCAAGATCAGAGACGGCTTTTTTTT. Its protein is CASSQDQRRLFF.

By sample share, this clonotype is medium-sized. V and J are TRBV20-1 and TRBJ1-6; no clear D gene. In germline, CDR1 is DFQATT, CDR2 SNEGSKA (reference sequence). V lost 0 bases and J lost 0, with 6 bases in between. The CDR3 runs to 15 residues. In DNA form, the CDR3 reads TGCAGTGCTAGAGATCCCAGCTCCTATAATTCACCCCTCCACTTT. It yields the protein CSARDPSSYNSPLHF.

The chain employs TRBV6-1 and TRBJ1-6; 8 nucleotides match TRBD1. The CDR3 length is 15 residues. J lost 5 bases, V lost 8 bases, and 8 bases had no gene match. From germline, CDR1 is MNHNS and CDR2 SASEGT. Here the CDR3 reads CASPDGQGDNSPLHF. CDR3 nucleotide sequence: TGTGCCAGCCCCGACGGACAGGGAGATAATTCACCCCTCCACTTT.

This clonotype was detected only a few times. A much larger clone sits a single nucleotide away, making a read error possible. This chain connects TRBV24-1 to TRBJ2-1, with D possibly being TRBD2 (5 bases). Trimming removed 7 bases at V and 8 bases at J, with 23 bases between. The CDR3 has 16 residues. Germline CDR1 is KGHDR and CDR2 is SFDVKD. CDR3 nucleotides: TGTGCCACCAGCGGGTGGAGGAGAGTCACTAGGGATGAGCAGTTCTTC. This gives the protein CATSGWRRVTRDEQFF.

This clonotype occurred once. V is TRBV7-9 and J is TRBJ2-7; 9 bases match TRBD2. Germline V gene data show CDR1 as SEHNR and CDR2 as FQNEAQ (reference sequence). V gave up 3 bases and J gave up 5 bases; unmatched junction bases: 5. The CDR3 contains 14 residues. CDR3 loop: CASSLTSGIHEQYF. CDR3 in DNA: TGTGCCAGCAGCTTGACTAGCGGTATCCACGAGCAGTACTTC.

To note about this clonotype: This CDR3 is missing its conserved last phenylalanine or tryptophan, likely due to a read error. Because the CDR3's place on the DNA is in doubt, the DNA is left out and the CDR3 is given as listed by TCRdb. V usage is TRBV20-1 and J usage is TRBJ1-1. Germline V lookup: CDR1 DFQATT, CDR2 SNEGSKA (reference sequence). Termini included, the CDR3 measures 14 amino acids. Here the CDR3 reads CSASNPGGWTEGFL.

This clonotype was observed once. One junction end does not reproduce the germline sequence, and a read error may be involved. The chain employs TRBV11-3 and TRBJ2-1; TRBD2 agrees at 9 bases. The CDR3 is 20 residues long. Germline loops: CDR1 SGHNT, CDR2 YENEEA. CDR3 nucleotides: TGTGCCAGCAGCCCGGGCTTAGGTTCCGGGGCTAGCGGGACGAACAATGAGCAATTCTTC. Its translation: CASSPGLGSGASGTNNEQFF.

The rearrangement uses TRBV11-3 and TRBJ1-1; 7 bases map to TRBD1. The ends lost 4 bases at V and 1 base at J; junction bases unmatched: 6. This CDR3 has 15 residues. The germline gives CDR1 SGHNT, CDR2 YENEEA. CDR3 bases: TGTGCCAGCAGCTCAGGGACAGCTAGGAACACTGAAGCTTTCTTT. Amino acid sequence: CASSSGTARNTEAFF.

A word on this clonotype: A junction boundary mismatches the germline segment, possibly from a read error. The J gene is TRBJ2-7, the V gene TRBV11-1, with D possibly matching TRBD1 (5 bases). Germline V gene sequence: CDR1 SGHAT, CDR2 FQDESV (reference sequence). The CDR3 spans 12 residues. The CDR3 protein is CVSSGHGREQYF. In DNA form, the CDR3 reads TGTGTCAGCAGTGGACATGGGCGCGAGCAGTACTTC.

The chain recombines TRBV11-3 with TRBJ2-1; 9 nucleotides align to TRBD2. The CDR3 totals 16 residues. The V segment lost 3 bases and the J segment 4 bases; nucleotides outside the gene matches: 7. Germline CDR1 SGHNT, CDR2 YENEEA. Written as DNA, the CDR3 is TGTGCCAGCAGCTTTGATAGCGGGGGCCCTTACAATGAGCAGTTCTTC. It encodes CASSFDSGGPYNEQFF.

A note on this clonotype: The junction does not match germline at one end; this may be a read error. This chain links TRBV4-3 with TRBJ2-7; 7 nucleotides agree with TRBD2. CDR1 and CDR2 (germline): LGHNA, YSLEER. The length of the CDR3 is 14 residues. CDR3 DNA sequence: TGCGCCAGCAGCCAAGCTAGCGGCTCCTACGACCAGTACTTC. It encodes CASSQASGSYDQYF.